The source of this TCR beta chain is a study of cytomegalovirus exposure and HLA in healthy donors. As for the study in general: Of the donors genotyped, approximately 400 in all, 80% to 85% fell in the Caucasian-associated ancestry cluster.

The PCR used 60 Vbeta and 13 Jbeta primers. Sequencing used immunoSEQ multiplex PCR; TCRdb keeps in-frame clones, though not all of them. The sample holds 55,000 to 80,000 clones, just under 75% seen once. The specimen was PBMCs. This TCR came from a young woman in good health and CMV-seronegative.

This CDR3 is CAISDLAGGGRYEQYF. In DNA, the CDR3 is TGTGCCATCAGTGATTTAGCGGGAGGGGGGCGGTACGAGCAGTACTTC. This sequence joins TRBV10-3 and TRBJ2-7; 11 bases agree with TRBD2. J gave up 4 bases and V 3 bases, and 8 bases lay outside the gene matches. Germline CDR1 is ENHRY and CDR2 is SYGVKD. The CDR3 is made up of 16 amino acids.